This TCR beta chain was retrieved from a study of T cell responses to AZD1222 COVID-19 vaccine. Worth noting for this clone: Its antigen is unidentified.

Whole-study findings and limits: Donors, mostly white British, included more females; clonal diversity was possibly underestimated. Rises in breadth and depth of Spike-specific TCRs came after two AZD1222 doses. Repertoires were obtained only post-peak T cell response.

The CDR3 runs to 13 residues. Germline loops: CDR1 SGHDN, CDR2 FVKESK. Trimming pared 5 bases from V and 0 bases from J, leaving 8 bases between. TCRdb's table, derived via immunoSEQ multiplex PCR, lists solely in-frame clones and lacks some. The sample lists 52,000 or so clones, 75% to 90% occurring once. The sequenced sample was peripheral blood, obtained on day 0 of MenACWY control vaccination. The J gene is TRBJ2-7, the V gene TRBV14; D not resolved. This TCR was sampled from an adult in good health. CDR3 region: CASSYYRSYEQYF. The CDR3 bases are TGTGCCAGCAGCTACTACCGCTCCTACGAGCAGTACTTC.